Listed below are T cell receptor beta chains from one sample, sequenced in a study of OX40 agonist ivuxolimab in advanced cancers. TCRdb's table, derived via immunoSEQ multiplex PCR, lists solely in-frame clones and lacks some. Of tens of thousands of clones detected, 70% to 90% appear once; the ten largest clones hold 1.3%. The input for sequencing was CD4+ or CD8+ T cells sorted from blood, taken in a trial of the OX40 agonist ivuxolimab. Receptors originate from an adult with an advanced solid tumor such as melanoma, head and neck, liver or kidney cancer. CDR3s include the opening cysteine and the closing phenylalanine or tryptophan. Each record gives: J gene, V gene, CDR3 protein.

J gene: TRBJ2-7; V gene: TRBV7-2; CDR3 protein: CASSLDRAWEQYF
J gene: TRBJ2-3; V gene: TRBV4-3; CDR3 protein: CASSQVSYTDTQYF
J gene: TRBJ2-7; V gene: TRBV18; CDR3 protein: CASSPRQVDSYEQYF
J gene: TRBJ1-1; V gene: TRBV6-1; CDR3 protein: CASSDDSRDTEAFF
J gene: TRBJ1-2; V gene: TRBV5-1; CDR3 protein: CASSPSPTGNYGYTF
J gene: TRBJ2-4; V gene: TRBV9; CDR3 protein: CASSVAGPGGGVTQYF
J gene: TRBJ1-2; V gene: TRBV7-6; CDR3 protein: CASSLGAGYGYTF
J gene: TRBJ2-1; V gene: TRBV7-2; CDR3 protein: CASSRSLAGRSYEQFF
J gene: TRBJ2-2; V gene: TRBV27; CDR3 protein: CASSQRAVGELFF
J gene: TRBJ1-2; V gene: TRBV7-6; CDR3 protein: CASSLSGGYGYTF
J gene: TRBJ1-5; V gene: TRBV5-1; CDR3 protein: CASSLEGQDRQPQHF
J gene: TRBJ2-7; V gene: TRBV4-1; CDR3 protein: CASSQAATSGSSYEQYF
J gene: TRBJ2-2; V gene: TRBV7-9; CDR3 protein: CASSADSKRELFF
J gene: TRBJ1-2; V gene: TRBV30; CDR3 protein: CAWSTGADGYTF
J gene: TRBJ2-1; V gene: TRBV7-2; CDR3 protein: CASSRSAGPYNEQFF
J gene: TRBJ1-5; V gene: TRBV15; CDR3 protein: CATSRARDRILNQPQHF
J gene: TRBJ2-3; V gene: TRBV19; CDR3 protein: CASNRGQSTDTQYF
J gene: TRBJ2-1; V gene: TRBV6-1; CDR3 protein: CASSARTSGSGDEQFF
J gene: TRBJ1-2; V gene: TRBV27; CDR3 protein: CASSRDRVVYGYTF
J gene: TRBJ2-7; V gene: TRBV5-1; CDR3 protein: CASSPGSPSGEQYF
J gene: TRBJ2-3; V gene: TRBV13; CDR3 protein: CASSSPPETSGSRVRDTQYF
J gene: TRBJ1-6; V gene: TRBV27; CDR3 protein: CASSSRGGTGVSPLHF
J gene: TRBJ2-5; V gene: TRBV9; CDR3 protein: CASSVDFQETQYF
J gene: TRBJ2-7; V gene: TRBV6-5; CDR3 protein: CASSYLAGVSSYEQYF
J gene: TRBJ2-1; V gene: TRBV19; CDR3 protein: CASSPLAGRGNEQFF
J gene: TRBJ2-5; V gene: TRBV7-8; CDR3 protein: CASSLTFTSGTQYF
J gene: TRBJ2-6; V gene: TRBV18; CDR3 protein: CASSPPGTLGANVLTF
J gene: TRBJ1-1; V gene: TRBV5-4; CDR3 protein: CASSVDRTMNTEAFF
J gene: TRBJ2-7; V gene: TRBV5-8; CDR3 protein: CASSLVYEQYF
J gene: TRBJ2-1; V gene: TRBV7-9; CDR3 protein: CASSLAWWNEQFF
J gene: TRBJ1-1; V gene: TRBV19; CDR3 protein: CASLGDNTEAFF
J gene: TRBJ1-6; V gene: TRBV5-1; CDR3 protein: CASSLSGTFNSPLHF
J gene: TRBJ2-7; V gene: TRBV28; CDR3 protein: CASSPQTSGSYEQYF
J gene: TRBJ1-3; V gene: TRBV5-1; CDR3 protein: CASSPRGNTIYF
J gene: TRBJ2-7; V gene: TRBV10-2; CDR3 protein: CASTPNVGTGIAYEQYF
J gene: TRBJ1-1; V gene: TRBV18; CDR3 protein: CASSPGQGVEAFF
J gene: TRBJ1-2; V gene: TRBV28; CDR3 protein: CASTPTGQRVLGYTF
J gene: TRBJ1-1; V gene: TRBV5-1; CDR3 protein: CASRGDRVVSEAFF
J gene: TRBJ2-3; V gene: TRBV9; CDR3 protein: CASSGGSGAITDTQYF
J gene: TRBJ1-1; V gene: TRBV5-5; CDR3 protein: CASSLVVGLNTEAFF
J gene: TRBJ2-3; V gene: TRBV30; CDR3 protein: CAWSRSGGTDTQYF
J gene: TRBJ1-6; V gene: TRBV27; CDR3 protein: CASSLRTVYNSPLHF
J gene: TRBJ2-2; V gene: TRBV28; CDR3 protein: CASSLSLQGAGGELFF